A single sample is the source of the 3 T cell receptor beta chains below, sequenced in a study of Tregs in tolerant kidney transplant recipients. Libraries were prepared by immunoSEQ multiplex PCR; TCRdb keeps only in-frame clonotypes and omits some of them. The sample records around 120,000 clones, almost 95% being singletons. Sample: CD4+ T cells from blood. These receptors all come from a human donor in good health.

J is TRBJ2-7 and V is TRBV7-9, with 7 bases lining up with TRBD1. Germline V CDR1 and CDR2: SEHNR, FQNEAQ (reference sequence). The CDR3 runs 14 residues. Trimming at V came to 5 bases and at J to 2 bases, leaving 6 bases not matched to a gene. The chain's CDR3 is CASSPGQRTYEQYF. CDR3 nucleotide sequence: TGTGCCAGCAGCCCGGGACAGCGCACCTACGAGCAGTACTTC.

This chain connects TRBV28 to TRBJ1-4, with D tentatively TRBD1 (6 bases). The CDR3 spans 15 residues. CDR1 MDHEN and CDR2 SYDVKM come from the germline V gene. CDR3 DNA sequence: TGTGCTTCGGGACTGGGGGCGTACAACTATGAAAAACTGTTTTTT. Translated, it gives CASGLGAYNYEKLFF.

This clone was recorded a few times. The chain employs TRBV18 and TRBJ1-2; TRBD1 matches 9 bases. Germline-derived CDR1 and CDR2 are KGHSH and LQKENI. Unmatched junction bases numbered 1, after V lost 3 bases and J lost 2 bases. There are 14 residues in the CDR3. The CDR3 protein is CASSPDRGNYGYTF. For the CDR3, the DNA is TGTGCCAGCTCACCGGACAGGGGAAACTATGGCTACACCTTC.